Below are 7 T cell receptor beta chains sequenced from a single sample in a study of Ad26.COV2.S vaccination and SARS-CoV-2 variants. Treatment described: roughly 19 received Ad26.COV2.S at low or high dose, single or two shots; roughly five received placebo; per-sample allocation not given. Sampling was done on day 63 after the first vaccine or placebo injection. TCRdb keeps only in-frame clones here, not all; method: immunoSEQ multiplex PCR. The sample includes 380,000 or so clones, less than 90% of them seen just once. The sample in question was peripheral blood, obtained in a trial of Ad26.COV2.S vaccine versus placebo. Receptor source: a person between 18 and 60 years old who received the Ad26.COV2.S COVID-19 vaccine or a placebo.

This clone was counted a few times. The V gene is TRBV4-2, the J gene TRBJ2-1; D not certain. The V gene's germline CDR1 is LGHNA and CDR2 YNFKEQ. V was clipped by 0 bases and J by 12 bases, with 15 bases between them. This CDR3 is built from 14 residues. DNA for the CDR3: TGTGCCAGCAGCCAAGATTGGTCCGGTCGCGCGCAGTTCTTC. Translated, it gives CASSQDWSGRAQFF.

CDR3 in amino acids: CASSRLAGATYNEQFF. The CDR3 region has the DNA TGCGCCAGCAGCCGTCTAGCGGGAGCAACCTACAATGAGCAGTTCTTC. V and J are TRBV4-1 and TRBJ2-1, with 10 bases aligning to TRBD2. CDR3 length: 16 amino acids. With 4 bases clipped from V and 2 bases from J, the junction kept 5 bases outside the gene matches. CDR1 is MGHRA, CDR2 YSYEKL, per germline.

In its sample, this clone was seen once. The V gene is TRBV10-1, the J gene TRBJ1-1; D is undetermined. The V and J ends lost 8 bases and 0 bases respectively, with 10 bases between them. CDR1 WNHNN and CDR2 SYGVQD come from the germline V gene (reference sequence). This CDR3 contains 13 residues. CDR3 residues: CASVCSMNTEAFF. The DNA for the CDR3 is TGCGCCAGCGTTTGCTCTATGAACACTGAAGCTTTCTTT.

V is TRBV10-3 and J is TRBJ1-1, with a weak D call TRBD1 (5 bases). Germline CDR1 is ENHRY and CDR2 is SYGVKD. This CDR3 has 14 residues. V lost 4 bases and J 7 bases, leaving 16 bases between the germline ends. The CDR3 loop is CAISVGFGDGEAFF. The CDR3 DNA reads as TGTGCCATCAGTGTCGGGTTTGGGGACGGTGAAGCTTTCTTT.

The rearrangement links TRBV6-2 or TRBV6-3 to TRBJ2-1; 10 bases align to TRBD2. CDR1 and CDR2 from the germline V gene are MNHEY and SVGEGT. The V and J ends lost 0 bases and 4 bases, in that order; junction bases with no gene match: 3. There are 16 residues in the CDR3. CDR3 protein: CASSYSPSGGYNEQFF. CDR3 bases: TGTGCCAGCAGTTACTCGCCTAGCGGGGGTTACAATGAGCAGTTCTTC.

This chain joins TRBV28 and TRBJ1-1, with a weak D call TRBD1 (5 bases). Germline loops: CDR1 MDHEN, CDR2 SYDVKM. The CDR3 has 13 amino acids. V was clipped by 3 bases and J by 8 bases, with 13 bases between them. The CDR3 region is CASSFRGLIEAFF. The CDR3 bases are TGTGCCAGCAGTTTTCGGGGGTTGATAGAAGCTTTCTTT.

This clone came up a few times. The rearrangement links TRBV7-2 to TRBJ2-7; TRBD1 is a possible D gene (6 bases). In germline, CDR1 is SGHTA, CDR2 FQGNSA. V was trimmed by 5 bases and J by 0 bases, leaving 17 bases between them. The CDR3 consists of 16 residues. CDR3 protein: CASSLPPGQISYEQYF. CDR3 DNA sequence: TGTGCCAGCAGCCTCCCCCCCGGACAGATCTCCTACGAGCAGTACTTC.